Each of the 9 T cell receptor beta chains below was sequenced from the same sample in a study of cytomegalovirus exposure and HLA in healthy donors. Amplification used 60 Vbeta primers and 13 Jbeta primers. Measured with immunoSEQ multiplex PCR; TCRdb has only the in-frame clones, and not every one. Of around 33,000 clones in the sample, roughly three quarters were seen once. Sequencing used PBMCs. These receptors all come from a woman aged 30 to 39 in good health and CMV-seropositive.

The V and J genes are TRBV9 and TRBJ2-2; TRBD2 matches 9 bases. With V trimmed by 0 bases and J by 7 bases, 16 bases remained unmatched. CDR1 SGDLS and CDR2 YYNGEE come from the germline V gene. The CDR3 has 19 residues. The CDR3, as DNA: TGTGCCAGCAGCGTAGCCCTGTCTCTCTCCAGCGGGGGGAGCGGGGAGCTGTTTTTT. It codes for CASSVALSLSSGGSGELFF.

This clone was seen only a few times. The gene calls are TRBV6-1 and TRBJ1-4; the match to TRBD1 covers 9 bases. The J segment lost 0 bases and the V segment lost 6 bases, leaving 2 bases of the junction unmatched. Germline loops: CDR1 MNHNS, CDR2 SASEGT. The CDR3 has 15 amino acids. CDR3 protein: CASRGQGPTNEKLFF. The CDR3 region has the DNA TGTGCCAGCAGGGGACAGGGACCAACTAATGAAAAACTGTTTTTT.

The V gene is TRBV15, the J gene TRBJ2-3, with 8 nucleotides matching TRBD2. The germline gives CDR1 LNHNV, CDR2 YYDKDF (reference sequence). The CDR3 consists of 19 residues. V dropped 0 bases and J dropped 2; count of bases not matched to a gene: 13. The CDR3 reads CATSRDMSGGHLATDTQYF. The CDR3 DNA reads as TGTGCCACCAGCAGAGATATGAGCGGGGGCCACCTCGCCACAGATACGCAGTATTTT.

This rearrangement joins TRBV5-8 to TRBJ1-1; TRBD1 matches 7 bases. The CDR3 is made up of 15 amino acids. CDR1 and CDR2 (germline): SGHTS, YDEGEE. V lost 1 base to trimming and J lost 4 bases; unmatched junction nucleotides: 7. In DNA, the CDR3 is TGTGCCAGCAGCTTGCTTACAGGGGTATTCACTGAAGCTTTCTTT. It is translated as CASSLLTGVFTEAFF.

The chain uses TRBV6-5 and TRBJ1-6; TRBD1 might be the D (6 bases). Germline V CDR1 and CDR2: MNHEY, SVGAGI. This CDR3 is built from 15 residues. V dropped 5 bases and J dropped 3 bases, with 11 bases sitting between them. Written as DNA, the CDR3 is TGTGCCAGCAGTCCCACAGGGTTCTATAATTCACCCCTCCACTTT. Protein product: CASSPTGFYNSPLHF.

The chain links TRBV6-1 to TRBJ1-6, with D possibly TRBD1 on 6 matching bases. Per germline, CDR1 MNHNS and CDR2 SASEGT. The V gene lost 6 bases and the J gene lost 6 bases, with 6 bases spanning the gap. This CDR3 has 12 amino acids. The CDR3 region is CASRDSNSPLHF. The CDR3 DNA reads TGTGCCAGCAGGGACAGTAATTCACCCCTCCACTTT.

The chain employs TRBV18 and TRBJ2-1; D uncertain. The CDR3 totals 12 residues. Trimming removed 9 bases from V and 3 bases from J, with 9 bases in between. The germline V gene encodes CDR1 KGHSH and CDR2 LQKENI. The CDR3 coding sequence is TGTGCCAGTACCCTAGTCTACAATGAGCAGTTCTTC. Amino acids: CASTLVYNEQFF.

The sample holds one count of this clone. This chain connects TRBV6-5 to TRBJ2-1, with TRBD2 matching over 11 bases. Germline CDR1 MNHEY, CDR2 SVGAGI. The CDR3 loop spans 15 amino acids. With V trimmed by 6 bases and J by 3 bases, 4 bases remained unmatched. The CDR3: CASSLTSGVYNEQFF. In DNA, the CDR3 is TGTGCCAGCAGCCTGACTAGCGGGGTCTACAATGAGCAGTTCTTC.

This sequence joins TRBV27 and TRBJ2-1, with a possible D match to TRBD2 (5 bases). CDR3 size: 13 residues. From germline, CDR1 is MNHEY and CDR2 SMNVEV (reference sequence). V gave up 7 bases and J gave up 8 bases, with 15 bases separating them. CDR3: CASTTFPGDEQFF. As DNA, the CDR3 is TGTGCCAGCACCACTTTCCCCGGGGATGAGCAGTTCTTC.